Below are 31 T cell receptor beta chains sequenced from a single sample in a study of T cell responses to AZD1222 COVID-19 vaccine (dated by TCRdb to about 2021). Library prep was done by the immunoSEQ multiplex PCR assay. TCRdb took over this immuneACCESS table, retaining in-frame rearrangements with V and J assigned. Such tables are incomplete; in checked studies, under half of the missing clones stem from an unresolved V gene, and the remainder is unexplained. The sample includes about 130,000 clones, with about nine tenths observed a single time. Under 3.5% of the sample belongs to the ten largest clones. The time point label on this specimen signifies: about 28 days (+/-7) after the second vaccine dose. Material: peripheral blood, obtained 28 days after the second AZD1222 dose. The source is an adult who received the AZD1222 COVID-19 vaccine.

The chain couples TRBV6-4 to TRBJ1-2; no clear D gene. Trimming took 2 bases from V and 7 from J, leaving 17 bases between them. Germline CDR1 reads MRHNA; CDR2 reads SNTAGT. CDR3 length: 15 amino acids. This chain's CDR3 is CASSDGASPVRGYTF. The CDR3 nucleotides read TGTGCCAGCAGTGACGGCGCAAGCCCCGTTCGTGGCTACACCTTC.

The chain couples TRBV27 to TRBJ2-7; 7 nucleotides align to TRBD2. V dropped 3 bases and J dropped 4; count of bases not matched to a gene: 6. The CDR3 consists of 14 residues. Germline CDR1 and CDR2: MNHEY and SMNVEV (reference sequence). The chain's CDR3 is CASSLRLALYEQYF. The CDR3 DNA is TGTGCCAGCAGTTTGAGACTAGCACTTTACGAGCAGTACTTC.

The chain links TRBV7-2 to TRBJ2-4; 11 positions agree with TRBD2. Per germline, CDR1 SGHTA and CDR2 FQGNSA. This CDR3 is built from 16 residues. J gave up 0 bases and V 5 bases, and 3 bases lay outside the gene matches. The CDR3 coding sequence is TGTGCCAGCAGCGGACTAGCGGGTCTAGCCAAAAACATTCAGTACTTC. It codes for CASSGLAGLAKNIQYF.

The gene calls are TRBV7-2 and TRBJ2-3; D may be TRBD2 (5 bases). The CDR3 totals 14 residues. Per the germline V gene, CDR1 is SGHTA and CDR2 is FQGNSA. Trimming took 6 bases from V and 5 from J, leaving 15 bases between them. The CDR3 DNA reads as TGTGCCAGCAGATTAAGAGGGCCGGGAGATACGCAGTATTTT. Its translation: CASRLRGPGDTQYF.

The J gene is TRBJ2-1, the V gene TRBV6-5; D remains unclear. V was clipped by 0 bases and J by 5 bases, with 11 bases between them. The CDR3 consists of 15 residues. The germline V gene encodes CDR1 MNHEY and CDR2 SVGAGI. Here the CDR3 reads CASSYSRSEDNEQFF. The CDR3 region has the DNA TGTGCCAGCAGTTACTCGAGGAGCGAAGACAATGAGCAGTTCTTC.

This chain connects TRBV24-1 to TRBJ1-2, with unresolved D. Per the germline V gene, CDR1 is KGHDR and CDR2 is SFDVKD. Trimming left V 1 base short and J 6 bases short, with 2 bases between. The CDR3 extends over 11 amino acids. CDR3 protein: CATSDLHGYTF. The CDR3, as DNA: TGTGCCACCAGTGATTTACATGGCTACACCTTC.

This CDR3 is CASSFRRGGLSSGNTIYF. The CDR3 coding sequence is TGTGCCAGCAGCTTCCGGCGCGGGGGGCTATCCTCTGGAAACACCATATATTTT. This chain uses TRBV7-2 with TRBJ1-3; TRBD1 might be the D (6 bases). The CDR3 is 18 amino acids. Trimming stripped 3 bases from V and 0 bases from J, with 18 bases between. Germline lookup yields CDR1 SGHTA and CDR2 FQGNSA.

The chain joins TRBV5-6 to TRBJ1-2; D remains ambiguous. The CDR3 length is 14 residues. Germline CDR1 is SGHDT and CDR2 is YYEEEE. The germline V and J ends were trimmed by 0 bases and 5 bases, with 11 bases remaining between them. CDR3 amino acids: CASSLASSRYGYTF. The CDR3 coding sequence is TGTGCCAGCAGCTTGGCGAGTAGCAGATATGGCTACACCTTC.

This clone is a singleton in its sample. The chain employs TRBV28 and TRBJ1-1; D ambiguous. The CDR3 runs 11 residues. The V end lost 11 bases, the J end lost 0 bases, and 7 bases lay between the germline ends. CDR1 and CDR2 (germline): MDHEN, SYDVKM. The CDR3 here is CAAGLNTEAFF. CDR3 DNA: TGTGCCGCGGGTTTGAACACTGAAGCTTTCTTT.

This chain connects TRBV14 to TRBJ2-1, with TRBD2 identical over 7 bases. CDR3 length: 15 residues. Germline CDR1 SGHDN, CDR2 FVKESK. Germline trimming cut 4 bases from V and 6 bases from J; bases unmatched to any gene: 9. The CDR3 bases are TGTGCCAGCAGCCGCTGGGGGGAGGGTCGCAATGAGCAGTTCTTC. This codes for CASSRWGEGRNEQFF. The entire variable domain, with the rest obtained from reference TRBV14 and TRBJ2-1, is as follows: EAGVTQFPSHSVIEKGQTVTLRCDPISGHDNLYWYRRVMGKEIKFLLHFVKESKQDESGMPNNRFLAERTGGTYSTLKVQPAELEDSGVYFCASSRWGEGRNEQFFGPGTRLTVL.

The chain is built from TRBV7-2 and TRBJ1-5, with TRBD1 matching over 7 bases. The CDR3 totals 13 residues. J gave up 6 bases and V 5 bases, and 4 bases lay outside the gene matches. Germline V gives CDR1 SGHTA, CDR2 FQGNSA. CDR3 DNA sequence: TGTGCCAGCAGCCCAGACAGGGCTCAGCCCCAGCATTTT. It translates to CASSPDRAQPQHF. Full variable domain (remainder filled in from reference TRBV7-2 and TRBJ1-5): GAGVSQSPSNKVTEKGKDVELRCDPISGHTALYWYRQSLGQGLEFLIYFQGNSAPDKSGLPSDRFSAERTGGSVSTLTIQRTQQEDSAVYLCASSPDRAQPQHFGDGTRLSIL.

The V gene is TRBV3-1 (or the pseudogene TRBV3-2), the J gene TRBJ1-4; D is possibly TRBD1 (5 bases). Deletions cut 1 base from V and 13 bases from J, with 7 bases between. CDR3 length: 11 amino acids. Germline CDR1 LGHDT, CDR2 YNNKEL (reference sequence). This CDR3 reads CASSQGRGLFF. The CDR3 DNA follows: TGTGCCAGCAGCCAAGGGAGGGGACTGTTTTTT.

The chain joins TRBV11-3 to TRBJ2-2, with D unclear. Germline CDR1 reads SGHNT; CDR2 reads YENEEA. The CDR3 is 13 residues long. Trimming removed 1 base at V and 6 bases at J, with 6 bases between. The CDR3 coding sequence is TGTGCCAGCAGCTTAGGGGTGGCCGGGGAGCTGTTTTTT. This sequence encodes CASSLGVAGELFF.

The chain recombines TRBV4-3 with TRBJ1-6; D ambiguous. CDR3 length: 13 amino acids. Germline assignment: CDR1 LGHNA and CDR2 YSLEER. Trimming took 3 bases from V and 8 from J, leaving 8 bases between them. In DNA, the CDR3 is TGCGCCAGCAGCCACGGGGTCTATTCACCCCTCCACTTT. Translated, it gives CASSHGVYSPLHF.

The V and J genes are TRBV27 and TRBJ2-1; TRBD2 agrees at 11 bases. V was clipped by 6 bases and J by 3 bases; unmatched bases: 4. This CDR3 is built from 15 residues. Germline V gene lookup returns CDR1 MNHEY and CDR2 SMNVEV (reference sequence). The CDR3 here is CASSQTSGNYNEQFF. The CDR3 nucleotides read TGTGCCAGCAGCCAGACTAGCGGGAACTACAATGAGCAGTTCTTC.

This chain uses TRBV5-5 with TRBJ2-2, with 11 bases identical to TRBD1. V lost 4 bases, J lost 4 bases, and 3 bases stayed unmatched. Germline values: CDR1 SGHKS, CDR2 YYEKEE (reference sequence). There are 15 residues in the CDR3. The CDR3 nucleotides read TGTGCCAGCAGCCACGGGACAGGGGGCACCGGGGAGCTGTTTTTT. It codes for CASSHGTGGTGELFF.

The rearrangement links TRBV29-1 to TRBJ2-1; unclear D gene. The germline V gene encodes CDR1 SQVTM and CDR2 ANQGSEA. Trimming pared 5 bases from V and 9 bases from J, leaving 14 bases between. The CDR3 length is 12 residues. The CDR3 coding sequence is TGCAGCGTTCTTGACAAAACGGGTGAGCAGTTCTTC. This sequence encodes CSVLDKTGEQFF.

The chain recombines TRBV7-8 with TRBJ1-6; unclear D gene. Trimming stripped 5 bases from V and 9 bases from J, with 14 bases between. CDR3 length: 14 amino acids. Germline values: CDR1 SGHVS, CDR2 FQNEAQ. In DNA form, the CDR3 reads TGTGCCAGCAGCGTGATCCACGACGGTTCACCCCTCCACTTT. This codes for CASSVIHDGSPLHF.

The rearrangement links TRBV10-3 to TRBJ2-7, with D hard to call. V dropped 0 bases and J dropped 7 bases, with 13 bases sitting between them. Looked up from germline, CDR1 is ENHRY and CDR2 is SYGVKD. The CDR3 length is 14 residues. The CDR3 spells CAISESVGSGEQYF. In nucleotides, the CDR3 is TGTGCCATCAGTGAGTCGGTGGGTAGTGGGGAGCAGTACTTC.

The chain has TRBV19 and TRBJ1-5, with D perhaps matching TRBD1 (6 bases). Per the germline V gene, CDR1 is LNHDA and CDR2 is SQIVND (reference sequence). Trimming stripped 1 base from V and 3 bases from J, with 10 bases between. CDR3 length: 15 amino acids. CDR3 region: CASSIGGTPNQPQHF. CDR3 in DNA: TGTGCCAGTAGTATAGGTGGGACACCCAATCAGCCCCAGCATTTT.

The chain links TRBV7-2 to TRBJ2-1; tentatively, D is TRBD1 (5 bases). This CDR3 is 15 amino acids long. CDR1 SGHTA and CDR2 FQGNSA come from the germline V gene. The V and J ends lost 7 bases and 7 bases respectively, with 20 bases between them. Here the CDR3 reads CASTLRQGYGNEQFF. Here the CDR3 DNA reads TGTGCCAGCACATTACGGCAGGGATACGGGAATGAGCAGTTCTTC.

CDR3 nucleotide sequence: TGTGCCAGTACCCTCGGACTAGCGGGGAGCTCCTACAATGAGCAGTTCTTC. Protein product: CASTLGLAGSSYNEQFF. The chain joins TRBV19 to TRBJ2-1; 12 nucleotides line up with TRBD2. The CDR3 sequence is 17 residues long. Germline CDR1 is LNHDA and CDR2 is SQIVND (reference sequence). The trim removed 7 bases at V and 0 bases at J, leaving 7 bases unmatched.

The chain recombines TRBV18 with TRBJ1-4; TRBD1 matches 7 bases. V was pared by 0 bases and J by 0 bases, with 10 bases of the junction left unmatched. The CDR3 is 19 residues long. CDR1 is KGHSH, CDR2 LQKENI, per germline. The CDR3 protein is CASSPPSAGGIATNEKLFF. In DNA, the CDR3 is TGTGCCAGCTCACCACCTTCGGCAGGGGGAATTGCAACTAATGAAAAACTGTTTTTT.

The chain combines TRBV19 with TRBJ2-7; D is perhaps TRBD1 (5 bases). In germline, CDR1 is LNHDA, CDR2 SQIVND (reference sequence). V gave up 5 bases and J gave up 0 bases, with 11 bases separating them. The CDR3 has 14 amino acids. The CDR3 sequence is CASSYSTGSYEQYF. The DNA of the CDR3 is TGTGCCAGTAGTTACAGCACAGGCTCCTACGAGCAGTACTTC. The entire variable domain, with the rest obtained from reference TRBV19 and TRBJ2-7, is as follows: DGGITQSPKYLFRKEGQNVTLSCEQNLNHDAMYWYRQDPGQGLRLIYYSQIVNDFQKGDIAEGYSVSREKKESFPLTVTSAQKNPTAFYLCASSYSTGSYEQYFGPGTRLTVT.

This chain connects TRBV28 to TRBJ1-1, with no clear D. Germline V CDR1 and CDR2: MDHEN, SYDVKM. The V gene lost 7 bases and the J gene lost 2 bases, with 14 bases spanning the gap. The length of the CDR3 is 14 residues. In nucleotides, the CDR3 is TGTGCCAGCACGCCCATAAGTATCAACACTGAAGCTTTCTTT. It encodes CASTPISINTEAFF.

The V call is TRBV24-1, the J call TRBJ1-2; TRBD1 might be the D (5 bases). This CDR3 comprises 14 residues. Germline V CDR1 and CDR2: KGHDR, SFDVKD. V was pared by 3 bases and J by 3 bases, with 10 bases between. The CDR3 protein is CATSDGALDYGYTF. CDR3 in DNA: TGTGCCACCAGTGATGGGGCATTAGACTATGGCTACACCTTC.

The gene calls are TRBV6-2 or TRBV6-3 and TRBJ2-7; 7 bases agree with TRBD1. This CDR3 is 14 amino acids long. With 5 bases clipped from V and 3 bases from J, the junction kept 7 bases outside the gene matches. CDR1 MNHEY and CDR2 SVGEGT come from the germline V gene. CDR3 residues: CASSRQGSDYEQYF. In DNA, the CDR3 is TGTGCCAGCAGTCGACAGGGTTCGGACTACGAGCAGTACTTC.

This clone was recorded once. The chain couples TRBV9 to TRBJ1-1; D might be TRBD1 (6 bases). Deletions cut 4 bases from V and 4 bases from J, with 11 bases between. The CDR3 totals 13 residues. Germline CDR1 is SGDLS and CDR2 is YYNGEE. The CDR3 DNA follows: TGTGCCAGCAGCACAGGGCTTTCCACTGAAGCTTTCTTT. Translating it yields CASSTGLSTEAFF.

This clone showed up just once. The chain employs TRBV7-2 and TRBJ2-1; D gene uncertain. This CDR3 comprises 13 residues. V was trimmed by 3 bases and J by 3 bases, leaving 6 bases between them. Germline assignment: CDR1 SGHTA and CDR2 FQGNSA. The CDR3 sequence is CASSFGVYNEQFF. The CDR3 region has the DNA TGTGCCAGCAGCTTCGGCGTCTACAATGAGCAGTTCTTC.

This CDR3 is CASSSAAQYQETQYF. In DNA, the CDR3 is TGCGCCAGCAGCTCGGCAGCACAGTATCAAGAGACCCAGTACTTC. The chain joins TRBV5-1 to TRBJ2-5; the D is unclear. The germline V gene encodes CDR1 SGHRS and CDR2 YFSETQ. V was shortened by 3 bases and J by 2 bases, with 14 bases between the two germline ends. The CDR3 covers 15 residues. Full variable domain (rest looked up from reference TRBV5-1 and TRBJ2-5): KAGVTQTPRYLIKTRGQQVTLSCSPISGHRSVSWYQQTPGQGLQFLFEYFSETQRNKGNFPGRFSGRQFSNSRSEMNVSTLELGDSALYLCASSSAAQYQETQYFGPGTRLLVL.

This clone came up once. The V call is TRBV3-1 (or the pseudogene TRBV3-2), the J call TRBJ2-3; 13 bases line up with TRBD2. V shed 4 bases and J 2 bases; nucleotides not matched to a gene: 12. The CDR3 totals 19 residues. Looked up from germline, CDR1 is LGHDT and CDR2 is YNNKEL (reference sequence). This CDR3 is CASSLGGLAGFRATDTQYF. CDR3 nucleotides: TGTGCCAGCAGCCTAGGGGGACTAGCGGGATTCCGGGCCACAGATACGCAGTATTTT.